The clone carrying this T cell receptor beta chain appeared a few times. Its specificity is not known. At one end, the junction sequence differs from germline, possibly due to a read error. Looked up from germline, CDR1 is SGHTA and CDR2 is FQGNSA. This CDR3 is 12 amino acids long. TCR beta CDR3 sequences were amplified from RNA transcripts. Researchers ran a first-round RT-PCR on the TCR CDR3 using the HTBI primer set. In TCRdb, the multiplex PCR reads were re-called with MiXCR into one record per CDR3 protein. The sample has around 560,000 distinct CDR3 sequences; approximately 15% are singletons. The data were obtained in a study of T cells in Graves' hyperthyroidism and ophthalmopathy. General study findings and limits: The majority of expanded thyroid clonotypes above 0.001 also appeared in blood.

The rearrangement links TRBV7-2 to TRBJ2-3; 7 positions agree with TRBD1. The receptor was derived from a woman aged 18-29 years with Graves' hyperthyroidism. The sequencing input was blood. The CDR3 reads CVSKQGLDTQYF. The CDR3 nucleotides read TGTGTCAGCAAACAGGGGTTGGATACGCAGTATTTT.